The 30 T cell receptor beta chains listed next were all sequenced from one sample in a study of T cells in Graves' hyperthyroidism and ophthalmopathy. The investigators amplified TCR beta CDR3 regions from RNA transcripts. Primed by the HTBI set, a first-round RT-PCR was run on the TCR CDR3. TCRdb called the multiplex PCR reads again in MiXCR, with one record for every CDR3 protein. The repertoire consists of 500,000 or so distinct CDR3 sequences, with 17% occurring once and the leading ten covering 17%. Sequenced sample: blood. The receptors originated from a woman between 18 and 29 years old with Graves' ophthalmopathy.

This clonotype was detected many times. CDR3 sequence reads: CASSLGQGGDEQFF. The CDR3 DNA sequence: TGCGCCAGCAGCTTGGGACAGGGTGGCGATGAGCAGTTCTTC. The chain uses TRBV5-1 and TRBJ2-1; TRBD1 matches at 7 bases. V dropped 0 bases and J dropped 8; count of bases not matched to a gene: 5. From germline, CDR1 is SGHRS and CDR2 YFSETQ. The CDR3 sequence is 14 residues long.

This clonotype came up a few times. This chain uses TRBV3-1 with TRBJ2-1, with 7 positions matching TRBD2. This CDR3 comprises 15 residues. CDR1 is LGHDT and CDR2 is YNNKEL in the germline V gene (reference sequence). V lost 1 base to trimming and J lost 7 bases; unmatched junction nucleotides: 7. CDR3 loop: CASSQGLAVGNEQFF. In DNA form, the CDR3 reads TGTGCCAGCAGCCAAGGGCTAGCGGTTGGGAATGAGCAGTTCTTC.

V gene TRBV19 combines with J gene TRBJ1-2; 10 nucleotides line up with TRBD1. CDR1 LNHDA and CDR2 SQIVND come from the germline V gene (reference sequence). This CDR3 comprises 12 residues. The J segment lost 5 bases and the V segment lost 10 bases, leaving 4 bases of the junction unmatched. The CDR3 protein is CATWTGGYGYTF. DNA for the CDR3: TGTGCCACTTGGACAGGGGGGTATGGCTACACCTTC.

This clonotype appeared many times. V is TRBV27 and J is TRBJ2-3; D is perhaps TRBD1 (6 bases). Germline assignment: CDR1 MNHEY and CDR2 SMNVEV (reference sequence). Trimming stripped 0 bases from V and 2 bases from J, with 12 bases between. This CDR3 comprises 16 residues. CDR3 sequence (DNA): TGTGCCAGCAGTTTATCATCGACAGGATTCACAGATACGCAGTATTTT. Amino acid sequence: CASSLSSTGFTDTQYF.

CDR3 nucleotides: TGTGCCAGCAGTTACTACCTTGGAGGGAACTATGGCTACACCTTC. This translates into CASSYYLGGNYGYTF. This chain links TRBV6-5 with TRBJ1-2; D unclear. The CDR3 is 15 amino acids. In germline, CDR1 is MNHEY, CDR2 SVGAGI. The V and J ends lost 1 base and 2 bases respectively, with 11 bases between them.

In its sample, this clonotype was seen many times. CDR3 region: CASSADRGLSDTQYF. In DNA form, the CDR3 reads TGTGCCAGCAGCGCCGACAGGGGCCTGTCAGATACGCAGTATTTT. The chain recombines TRBV11-2 with TRBJ2-3; 8 nucleotides match TRBD1. The V and J ends lost 5 bases and 4 bases, in that order; junction bases with no gene match: 8. The length of the CDR3 is 15 residues. CDR1 is SGHAT and CDR2 is FQNNGV in the germline V gene.

This clonotype was seen ten or more times. The rearrangement uses TRBV30 and TRBJ1-2; D gene ambiguous. CDR3 length equals 14 residues. Germline assignment: CDR1 GTSNPN and CDR2 SVGIG (reference sequence). Trimming cost V 1 base and J 4 bases, with 13 bases left between them. The CDR3 bases are TGTGCCTGGAGTGGCTGGGAGCGGGGCTATGGCTACACCTTC. Translation gives CAWSGWERGYGYTF.

Turning to this clonotype: A much larger clone differs from this one at a single base, so this may be a read error. The chain joins TRBV20-1 to TRBJ2-7; a weak D match, TRBD1 (5 bases). The end of the DNA fits TRBJ2-1 better, so the J call may be wrong. The CDR3 has 13 amino acids. Germline V gene data show CDR1 as DFQATT and CDR2 as SNEGSKA (reference sequence). The CDR3 region is CSAREGLVYEQFF. The DNA for the CDR3 is TGCAGTGCTAGAGAGGGGCTAGTGTACGAGCAGTTCTTC.

In its sample, this clonotype was seen many times. V and J are TRBV29-1 and TRBJ1-2, with TRBD1 matching over 11 bases. The junction had 4 bases not matched to a gene; V was cut back by 0 bases and J by 10 bases. This CDR3 is built from 13 residues. Germline V gene data show CDR1 as SQVTM and CDR2 as ANQGSEA. In DNA form, the CDR3 reads TGCAGCGTTGAAGACGGGACAGGGGGGGACTACACCTTC. This gives the protein CSVEDGTGGDYTF.

Many counts were recorded for this clonotype. This sequence joins TRBV27 and TRBJ1-2; D is uncertain. Between the trimmed V and J ends, which lost 3 bases and 1 base, there was a span of 9 bases. Germline CDR1 reads MNHEY; CDR2 reads SMNVEV (reference sequence). This CDR3 region has 14 residues. The CDR3: CASSFRGINYGYTF. CDR3 sequence (DNA): TGTGCCAGCAGTTTTAGAGGGATTAACTATGGCTACACCTTC.

This sequence joins TRBV29-1 and TRBJ2-3, with 8 bases aligning to TRBD2. The CDR3 has 16 amino acids. Trimming cost V 1 base and J 4 bases; bases outside gene matches: 10. Per the germline V gene, CDR1 is SQVTM and CDR2 is ANQGSEA. The CDR3 here is CSVEALADSDADTQYF. The CDR3, as DNA: TGCAGCGTTGAAGCACTAGCGGACAGCGACGCAGATACGCAGTATTTT.

The chain is built from TRBV5-1 and TRBJ1-6, with TRBD1 identical over 7 bases. This CDR3 comprises 16 residues. With 2 bases clipped from V and 7 bases from J, the junction kept 9 bases outside the gene matches. Germline V lookup: CDR1 SGHRS, CDR2 YFSETQ. The CDR3 reads CASSLVGTDKNSPLHF. Here the CDR3 DNA reads TGCGCCAGCAGCTTAGTCGGGACAGACAAAAATTCACCCCTCCACTTT.

This clonotype has only a few counts. The chain recombines TRBV28 with TRBJ1-2, with D uncertain. CDR1 and CDR2 (germline): MDHEN, SYDVKM. V lost 1 base and J 5 bases, leaving 14 bases between the germline ends. The CDR3 loop spans 15 amino acids. The DNA of the CDR3 is TGTGCCAGCAGTTTATCTAAAAGGCTCCGGTATGGCTACACCTTC. Protein sequence: CASSLSKRLRYGYTF.

At least ten counts were recorded for this clonotype. The chain combines TRBV12-3 or TRBV12-4 with TRBJ1-2; D ambiguous. The CDR3 extends over 14 amino acids. Deletions cut 7 bases from V and 2 bases from J, with 14 bases between. CDR3 sequence reads: CASTRPPDNYGYTF. CDR3 nucleotide sequence: TGTGCCAGCACCCGACCGCCGGACAACTATGGCTACACCTTC.

The chain carries TRBV14 and TRBJ1-5, with D hard to call. V was trimmed by 3 bases and J by 6 bases, leaving 21 bases between them. CDR1 SGHDN and CDR2 FVKESK come from the germline V gene. The CDR3 has 17 residues. The CDR3 region has the DNA TGTGCCAGCAGCCAGGACGGAGGGCCCACCGTTAGTCAGCCCCAGCATTTT. Translated, it gives CASSQDGGPTVSQPQHF. The entire variable domain, with the rest obtained from reference TRBV14 and TRBJ1-5, is as follows: EAGVTQFPSHSVIEKGQTVTLRCDPISGHDNLYWYRRVMGKEIKFLLHFVKESKQDESGMPNNRFLAERTGGTYSTLKVQPAELEDSGVYFCASSQDGGPTVSQPQHFGDGTRLSIL.

This clonotype was counted between two and nine times. The V and J genes are TRBV7-9 and TRBJ2-2, with 8 bases lining up with TRBD2. V trimming: 3 bases; J trimming: 0 bases; junction bases outside the gene matches: 9. CDR3 size: 18 residues. Germline V gene sequence: CDR1 SEHNR, CDR2 FQNEAQ (reference sequence). Here the CDR3 reads CASSLAIGRASNTGELFF. The CDR3, as DNA: TGTGCCAGCAGCTTGGCGATCGGGAGGGCCTCGAACACCGGGGAGCTGTTTTTT.

This chain joins TRBV7-2 and TRBJ1-2, with 10 bases that match TRBD1. With 5 bases clipped from V and 4 bases from J, the junction kept 13 bases outside the gene matches. This CDR3 is built from 17 residues. CDR1 is SGHTA and CDR2 is FQGNSA in the germline V gene. CDR3 protein: CASSPTGQGILGYGYTF. Here the CDR3 DNA reads TGTGCCAGCAGCCCGACGGGACAGGGGATCCTTGGCTATGGCTACACCTTC.

This clonotype was recorded at least ten times. The rearrangement uses TRBV7-9 and TRBJ2-7; D unclear. The CDR3 is 14 amino acids. CDR1 SEHNR and CDR2 FQNEAQ come from the germline V gene (reference sequence). The germline V and J ends were trimmed by 1 base and 0 bases, with 7 bases remaining between them. The CDR3 here is CASSLERSSYEQYF. The CDR3 bases are TGTGCCAGCAGCTTAGAACGGAGCTCCTACGAGCAGTACTTC.

The chain recombines TRBV4-3 with TRBJ2-1; 11 bases fit TRBD2. The junction had 5 bases not matched to a gene; V was cut back by 4 bases and J by 6 bases. Germline values: CDR1 LGHNA, CDR2 YSLEER. The CDR3 is 15 residues long. As DNA, the CDR3 is TGCGCCAGCAGCCTGGGACTAGCGGAATCCAATGAGCAGTTCTTC. Protein sequence: CASSLGLAESNEQFF.

This clonotype was detected a few times. The chain carries TRBV6-1 and TRBJ2-1, with 7 bases that match TRBD1. This CDR3 has 15 amino acids. The trim removed 5 bases at V and 4 bases at J, leaving 8 bases unmatched. Germline V lookup: CDR1 MNHNS, CDR2 SASEGT. Written as DNA, the CDR3 is TGTGCCAGCAGTTCTGAGGGGGCTGATTACAATGAGCAGTTCTTC. Amino acids: CASSSEGADYNEQFF.

This clonotype was counted ten times or more. The CDR3 DNA sequence: TGTGCCAGCGCGGAGACGAACACCGGGGAGCTGTTTTTT. Its protein product is CASAETNTGELFF. V gene TRBV28 combines with J gene TRBJ2-2; unclear D gene. Trimming stripped 8 bases from V and 0 bases from J, with 7 bases between. This CDR3 has 13 amino acids. Germline CDR1 is MDHEN and CDR2 is SYDVKM.

This clonotype was found a few times. This rearrangement joins TRBV7-9 to TRBJ2-2; TRBD2 matches at 11 bases. The CDR3 consists of 18 residues. Trimming cost V 5 bases and J 5 bases; bases outside gene matches: 13. The germline gives CDR1 SEHNR, CDR2 FQNEAQ (reference sequence). The CDR3 loop is CASSLPGLAEIGTGELFF. DNA of the CDR3: TGTGCCAGCAGCCTCCCGGGACTAGCGGAGATTGGGACCGGGGAGCTGTTTTTT.

The table lists this clonotype with a few counts. V gene TRBV4-3 combines with J gene TRBJ2-7; tentatively, D is TRBD1 (6 bases). Deletions cut 4 bases from V and 9 bases from J, with 25 bases between. The CDR3 contains 16 residues. Germline V CDR1 and CDR2: LGHNA, YSLEER. The CDR3 sequence: CASSPSGTSLLRGQYF. CDR3 DNA: TGCGCCAGCAGCCCATCTGGGACATCTCTCCTACGAGGGCAGTACTTC.

On this clonotype: A much bigger clone sits one base away, suggesting this may be a read error. In this CDR3 the conserved last residue, phenylalanine or tryptophan, is missing, so a read error is likely. The chain carries TRBV5-1 and TRBJ1-2, with 7 bases aligning to TRBD1. V dropped 4 bases and J dropped 2; count of bases not matched to a gene: 5. Germline CDR1 reads SGHRS; CDR2 reads YFSETQ. CDR3 length equals 14 residues. The CDR3 DNA reads TGCGCCAGCAGCCCGGAGGGACAGAACTATGGCTACACCTAC. Translated: CASSPEGQNYGYTY.

This clonotype was seen repeatedly, ten times or more. V is TRBV2 and J is TRBJ2-7, with 9 bases aligning to TRBD2. CDR3 length equals 16 residues. Germline CDR1 is SNHLY and CDR2 is FYNNEI. Trimming at V came to 3 bases and at J to 2 bases, leaving 8 bases not matched to a gene. The CDR3 nucleotides are TGTGCCAGCAGTGACCCCATAGCGGGAGCGGCCTACGAGCAGTACTTC. Its translation is CASSDPIAGAAYEQYF.

This clonotype was counted between two and nine times. This rearrangement joins TRBV6-2 or TRBV6-3 to TRBJ2-3; TRBD2 is a possible D gene (6 bases). Per the germline V gene, CDR1 is MNHEY and CDR2 is SVGEGT. V was pared by 3 bases and J by 0 bases, with 13 bases between. The CDR3 extends over 16 amino acids. The CDR3 DNA sequence: TGTGCCAGCAGTTATGCGGGACCCTCTAGCACAGATACGCAGTATTTT. Its translation is CASSYAGPSSTDTQYF.

This clonotype was counted between two and nine times. The rearrangement links TRBV12-3 or TRBV12-4 to TRBJ2-1, with D possibly being TRBD2 (7 bases). Trimming stripped 8 bases from V and 6 bases from J, with 14 bases between. The CDR3 consists of 13 residues. Here the CDR3 reads CASRRGGGNEQFF. As DNA, the CDR3 is TGTGCCAGCCGGAGGGGGGGGGGCAATGAGCAGTTCTTC.

This rearrangement joins TRBV20-1 to TRBJ2-1; TRBD1 matches at 11 bases. The junction had 5 bases not matched to a gene; V was cut back by 0 bases and J by 7 bases. The germline CDR1 and CDR2 sequences are DFQATT and SNEGSKA (reference sequence). This CDR3 has 15 amino acids. The chain's CDR3 is CSARDTGQGGNEQFF. In DNA form, the CDR3 reads TGCAGTGCTAGAGATACGGGACAGGGGGGGAATGAGCAGTTCTTC.

This clonotype was detected many times. The chain combines TRBV20-1 with TRBJ2-1; 14 bases map to TRBD2. Germline trimming cut 7 bases from V and 6 bases from J; bases unmatched to any gene: 5. This CDR3 has 14 amino acids. Germline-derived CDR1 and CDR2 are DFQATT and SNEGSKA (reference sequence). The CDR3 protein is CSVPGTSGSNEQFF. The CDR3 bases are TGCAGTGTTCCTGGGACTAGCGGGAGCAATGAGCAGTTCTTC.

The table lists this clonotype with a few counts. This sequence joins TRBV6-2 or TRBV6-3 and TRBJ2-7; D is unresolved. The CDR3 spans 11 residues. Germline V gene lookup returns CDR1 MNHEY and CDR2 SVGEGT. Trimming removed 6 bases from V and 7 bases from J, with 10 bases in between. The chain's CDR3 is CASSFALEQYF. In DNA, the CDR3 is TGTGCCAGCAGCTTCGCCCTTGAGCAGTACTTC.